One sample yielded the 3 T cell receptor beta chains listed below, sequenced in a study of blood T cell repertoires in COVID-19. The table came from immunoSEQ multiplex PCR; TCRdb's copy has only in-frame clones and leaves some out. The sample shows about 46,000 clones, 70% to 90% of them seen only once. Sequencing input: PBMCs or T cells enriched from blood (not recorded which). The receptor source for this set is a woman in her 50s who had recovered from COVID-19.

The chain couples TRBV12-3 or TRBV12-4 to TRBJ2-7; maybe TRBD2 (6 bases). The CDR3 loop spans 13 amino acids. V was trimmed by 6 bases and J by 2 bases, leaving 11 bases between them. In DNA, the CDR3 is TGTGCCAGCAGGAGCGGGCCAACCTACGAGCAGTACTTC. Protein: CASRSGPTYEQYF.

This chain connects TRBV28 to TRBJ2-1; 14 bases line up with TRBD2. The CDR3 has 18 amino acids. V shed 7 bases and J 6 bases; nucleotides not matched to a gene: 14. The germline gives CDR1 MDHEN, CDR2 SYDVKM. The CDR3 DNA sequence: TGTGCCAGCACCTCTCCCGGGACTAGCGGGAGATTTGGCAATGAGCAGTTCTTC. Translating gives CASTSPGTSGRFGNEQFF.

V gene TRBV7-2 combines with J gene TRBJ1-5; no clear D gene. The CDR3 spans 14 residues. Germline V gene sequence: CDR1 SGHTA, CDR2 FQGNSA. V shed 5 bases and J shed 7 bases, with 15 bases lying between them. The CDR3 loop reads CASSPRGRGQPQHF. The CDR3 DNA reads TGTGCCAGCAGCCCAAGAGGCAGAGGCCAGCCCCAGCATTTT. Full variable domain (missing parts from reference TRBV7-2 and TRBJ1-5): GAGVSQSPSNKVTEKGKDVELRCDPISGHTALYWYRQSLGQGLEFLIYFQGNSAPDKSGLPSDRFSAERTGGSVSTLTIQRTQQEDSAVYLCASSPRGRGQPQHFGDGTRLSIL.